This TCR beta chain appears in the sequencing data of a study of cytomegalovirus exposure and HLA in healthy donors. Findings and limits, study-wide: Cytomegalovirus-associated TCR beta chains were listed, numbering 150 to 200. Segments of the TCR beta V type were, in most cases, productive about 90% or about 30% of the time in an earlier analysis. When a later analysis compared HLA-associated TCR beta chains with equally common others, the HLA-associated chains turned out to be more clonally expanded and to have lower generation probabilities.

The study ran its PCR with 60 Vbeta and 13 Jbeta primers. Sequencing was performed with immunoSEQ multiplex PCR; in TCRdb, only in-frame clones are kept and a portion is missing. The data hold about 150,000 clones, with more than 8% observed a single time. With regard to this clone: What it binds is not known.

There are 13 residues in the CDR3. Trimming removed 7 bases from V and 4 bases from J; junction bases left unmatched: 4. Looked up from germline, CDR1 is SQVTM and CDR2 is ANQGSEA. The TCR comes from a man aged 45-60 years in good health and CMV-seronegative. V usage is TRBV29-1 and J usage is TRBJ2-1; 10 nucleotides line up with TRBD2. Material: PBMCs. The CDR3 sequence is CSGKRGGYNEQFF. The CDR3 DNA sequence: TGCAGCGGGAAGCGGGGGGGTTACAATGAGCAGTTCTTC.